This T cell receptor (beta chain) was observed in a study of T-cell memory formation after mild COVID-19. This CDR3 region has 15 residues. The germline CDR1 and CDR2 sequences are SGHTA and FQGTGA. Trimming took 0 bases from V and 4 from J, leaving 10 bases between them. Each CDR3 protein is one row after TCRdb ran MiXCR on the 5' RACE reads. Of approximately 100,000 distinct CDR3 sequences in the sample, 11% are singletons; the top ten hold around 39%. The receptor's source is a man aged 18 to 30 who had mild COVID-19 (a few samples of this study predate the infection). Cell type and time point are not known. The sequenced material came from PBMCs or a T cell subset sorted from them (not recorded which). The chain couples TRBV7-3 to TRBJ2-1, with D perhaps matching TRBD2 (6 bases). CDR3: CASSLTRRGYNEQFF. The CDR3 nucleotides read TGTGCCAGCAGCTTAACGCGGCGGGGATACAATGAGCAGTTCTTC.